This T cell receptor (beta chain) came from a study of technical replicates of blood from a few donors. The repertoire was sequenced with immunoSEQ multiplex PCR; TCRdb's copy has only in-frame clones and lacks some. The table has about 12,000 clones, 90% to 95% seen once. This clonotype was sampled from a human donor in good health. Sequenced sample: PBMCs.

CDR3 nucleotides: TGTGCCAGCAAGGGCTTGGAGGGTGGGTCCTACGAGCAGTACTTC. Protein: CASKGLEGGSYEQYF. The J gene is TRBJ2-7, the V gene TRBV27; possibly TRBD2 for D (6 bases). V shed 7 bases and J shed 1 base, with 17 bases lying between them. The CDR3 spans 15 residues. Germline loops: CDR1 MNHEY, CDR2 SMNVEV (reference sequence).